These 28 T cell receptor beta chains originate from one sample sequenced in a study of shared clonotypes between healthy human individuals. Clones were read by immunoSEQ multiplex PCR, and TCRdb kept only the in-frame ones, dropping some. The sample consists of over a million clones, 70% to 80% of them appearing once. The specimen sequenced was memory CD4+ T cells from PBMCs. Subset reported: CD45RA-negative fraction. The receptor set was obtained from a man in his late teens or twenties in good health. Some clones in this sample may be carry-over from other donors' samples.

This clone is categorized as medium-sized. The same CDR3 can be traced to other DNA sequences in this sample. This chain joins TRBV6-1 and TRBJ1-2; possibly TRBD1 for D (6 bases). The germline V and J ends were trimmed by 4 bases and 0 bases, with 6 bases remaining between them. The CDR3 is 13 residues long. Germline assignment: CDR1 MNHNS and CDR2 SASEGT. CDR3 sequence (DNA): TGTGCCAGCAGTGGGACAGCTAACTATGGCTACACCTTC. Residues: CASSGTANYGYTF.

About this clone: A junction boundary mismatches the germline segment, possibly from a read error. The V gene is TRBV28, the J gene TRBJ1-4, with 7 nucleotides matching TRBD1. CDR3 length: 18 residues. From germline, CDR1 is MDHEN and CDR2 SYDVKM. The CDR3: CASRLYRGGRRGLEKLFF. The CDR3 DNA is TGTGCCAGCAGGTTATATCGAGGTGGGCGAAGGGGGCTTGAAAAACTGTTTTTT.

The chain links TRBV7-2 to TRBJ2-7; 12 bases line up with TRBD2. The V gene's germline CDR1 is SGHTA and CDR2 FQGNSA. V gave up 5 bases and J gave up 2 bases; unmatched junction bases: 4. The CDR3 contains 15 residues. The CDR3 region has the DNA TGTGCCAGCAGCCTAAGGACTAGCGGGACCTACGAGCAGTACTTC. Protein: CASSLRTSGTYEQYF.

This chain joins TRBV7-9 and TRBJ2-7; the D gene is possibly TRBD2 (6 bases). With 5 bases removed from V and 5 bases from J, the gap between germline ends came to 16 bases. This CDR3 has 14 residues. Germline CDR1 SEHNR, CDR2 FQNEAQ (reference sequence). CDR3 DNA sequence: TGTGCCAGCAGCCCCCGGTACGGGAGTAACGAGCAGTACTTC. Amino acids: CASSPRYGSNEQYF.

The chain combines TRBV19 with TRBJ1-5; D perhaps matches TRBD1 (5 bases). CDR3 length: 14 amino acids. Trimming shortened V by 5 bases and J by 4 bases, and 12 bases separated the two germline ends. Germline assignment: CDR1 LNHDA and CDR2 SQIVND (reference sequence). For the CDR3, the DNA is TGTGCCAGTAGTCTCGGGGCCCCGAATCAGCCCCAGCATTTT. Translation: CASSLGAPNQPQHF.

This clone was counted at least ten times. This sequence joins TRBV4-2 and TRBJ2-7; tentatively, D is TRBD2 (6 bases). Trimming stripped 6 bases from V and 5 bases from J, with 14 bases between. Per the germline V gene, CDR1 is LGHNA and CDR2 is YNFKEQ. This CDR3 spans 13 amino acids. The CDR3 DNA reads TGTGCCAGCAGTGGCGGGACCTGGGACGAGCAGTACTTC. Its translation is CASSGGTWDEQYF.

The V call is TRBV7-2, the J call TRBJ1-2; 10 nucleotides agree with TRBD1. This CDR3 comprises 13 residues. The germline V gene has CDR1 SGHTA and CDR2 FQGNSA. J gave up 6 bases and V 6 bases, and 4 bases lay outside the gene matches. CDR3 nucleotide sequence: TGTGCCAGCAGTCAAGGGACAGGGGATGGCTACACCTTC. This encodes CASSQGTGDGYTF.

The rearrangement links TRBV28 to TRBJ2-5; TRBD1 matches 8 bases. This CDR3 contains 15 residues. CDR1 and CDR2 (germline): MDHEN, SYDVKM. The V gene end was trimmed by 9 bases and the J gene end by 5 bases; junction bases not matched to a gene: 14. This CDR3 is CASIDSGTGGETQYF. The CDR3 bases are TGTGCCAGTATAGATTCCGGGACAGGAGGGGAGACCCAGTACTTC.

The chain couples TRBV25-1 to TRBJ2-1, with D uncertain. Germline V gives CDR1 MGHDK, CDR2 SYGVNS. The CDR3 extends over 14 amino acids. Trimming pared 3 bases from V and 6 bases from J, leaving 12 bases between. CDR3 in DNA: TGTGCCAGCAGTGAGTCCCAGACGCTCAATGAGCAGTTCTTC. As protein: CASSESQTLNEQFF. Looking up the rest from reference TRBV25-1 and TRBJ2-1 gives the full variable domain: EADIYQTPRYLVIGTGKKITLECSQTMGHDKMYWYQQDPGMELHLIHYSYGVNSTEKGDLSSESTVSRIRTEHFPLTLESARPSHTSQYLCASSESQTLNEQFFGPGTRLTVL.

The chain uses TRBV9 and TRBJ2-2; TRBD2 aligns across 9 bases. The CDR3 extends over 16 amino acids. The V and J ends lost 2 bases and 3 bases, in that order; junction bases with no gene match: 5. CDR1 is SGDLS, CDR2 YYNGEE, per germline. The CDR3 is CASSVRLAAYTGELFF. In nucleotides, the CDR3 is TGTGCCAGCAGCGTCAGACTAGCGGCCTACACCGGGGAGCTGTTTTTT. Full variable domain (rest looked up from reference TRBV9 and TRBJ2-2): DSGVTQTPKHLITATGQRVTLRCSPRSGDLSVYWYQQSLDQGLQFLIQYYNGEERAKGNILERFSAQQFPDLHSELNLSSLELGDSALYFCASSVRLAAYTGELFFGEGSRLTVL.

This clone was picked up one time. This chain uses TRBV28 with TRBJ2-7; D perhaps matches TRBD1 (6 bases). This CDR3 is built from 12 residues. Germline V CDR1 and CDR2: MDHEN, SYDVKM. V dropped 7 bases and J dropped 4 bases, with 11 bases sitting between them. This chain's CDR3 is CASKGVLYEQYF. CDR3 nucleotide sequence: TGTGCCAGCAAGGGGGTTTTGTACGAGCAGTACTTC.

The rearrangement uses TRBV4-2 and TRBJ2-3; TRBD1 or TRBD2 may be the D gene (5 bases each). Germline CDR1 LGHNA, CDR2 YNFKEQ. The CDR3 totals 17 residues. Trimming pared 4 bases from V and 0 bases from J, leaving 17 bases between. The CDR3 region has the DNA TGTGCCAGCAGCCTAGAGGGTAGGGGATCTAGCACAGATACGCAGTATTTT. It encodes CASSLEGRGSSTDTQYF.

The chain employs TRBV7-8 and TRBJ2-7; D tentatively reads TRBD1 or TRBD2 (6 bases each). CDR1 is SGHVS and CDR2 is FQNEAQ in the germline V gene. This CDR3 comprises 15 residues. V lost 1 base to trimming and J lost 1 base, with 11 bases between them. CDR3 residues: CASSLDVGGSYEQYF. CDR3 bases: TGTGCCAGCAGCTTAGACGTAGGGGGGTCCTACGAGCAGTACTTC. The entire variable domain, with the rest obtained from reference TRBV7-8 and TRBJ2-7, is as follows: GAGVSQSPRYKVAKRGQDVALRCDPISGHVSLFWYQQALGQGPEFLTYFQNEAQLDKSGLPSDRFFAERPEGSVSTLKIQRTQQEDSAVYLCASSLDVGGSYEQYFGPGTRLTVT.

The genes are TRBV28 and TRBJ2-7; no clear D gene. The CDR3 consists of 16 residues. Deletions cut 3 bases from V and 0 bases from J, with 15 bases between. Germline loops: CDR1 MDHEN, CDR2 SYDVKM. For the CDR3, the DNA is TGTGCCAGCAGTTTTCGGACGTCTCTAAGCTCCTACGAGCAGTACTTC. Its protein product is CASSFRTSLSSYEQYF.

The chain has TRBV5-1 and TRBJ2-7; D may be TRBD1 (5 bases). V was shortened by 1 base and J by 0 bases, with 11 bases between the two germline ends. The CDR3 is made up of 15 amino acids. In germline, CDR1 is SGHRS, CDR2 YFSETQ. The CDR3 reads CASSLQGSSSYEQYF. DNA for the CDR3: TGCGCCAGCAGCTTGCAGGGTTCGAGCTCCTACGAGCAGTACTTC.

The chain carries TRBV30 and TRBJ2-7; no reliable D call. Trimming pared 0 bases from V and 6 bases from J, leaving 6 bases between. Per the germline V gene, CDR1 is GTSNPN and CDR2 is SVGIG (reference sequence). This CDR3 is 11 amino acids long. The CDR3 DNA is TGTGCCTGGAGTGTATCGGCCGAGCAGTACTTC. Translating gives CAWSVSAEQYF.

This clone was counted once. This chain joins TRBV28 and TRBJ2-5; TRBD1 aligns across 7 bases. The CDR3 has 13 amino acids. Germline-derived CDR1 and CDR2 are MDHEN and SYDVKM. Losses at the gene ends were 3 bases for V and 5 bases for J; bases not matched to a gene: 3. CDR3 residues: CASSLTGSETQYF. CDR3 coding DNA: TGTGCCAGCAGTTTGACAGGGTCGGAGACCCAGTACTTC. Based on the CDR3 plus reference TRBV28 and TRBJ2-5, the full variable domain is DVKVTQSSRYLVKRTGEKVFLECVQDMDHENMFWYRQDPGLGLRLIYFSYDVKMKEKGDIPEGYSVSREKKERFSLILESASTNQTSMYLCASSLTGSETQYFGPGTRLLVL.

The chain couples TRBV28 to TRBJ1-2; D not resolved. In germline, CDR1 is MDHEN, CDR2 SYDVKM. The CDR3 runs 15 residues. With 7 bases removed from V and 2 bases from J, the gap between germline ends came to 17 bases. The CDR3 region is CASTVSPPVNYGYTF. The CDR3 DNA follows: TGTGCCAGCACAGTTTCCCCCCCGGTCAACTATGGCTACACCTTC.

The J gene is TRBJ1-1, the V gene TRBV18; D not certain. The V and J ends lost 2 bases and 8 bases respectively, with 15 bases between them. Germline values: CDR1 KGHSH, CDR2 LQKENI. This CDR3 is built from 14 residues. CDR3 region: CASSPSSVGEEAFF. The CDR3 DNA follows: TGTGCCAGCTCACCAAGTAGCGTCGGGGAAGAAGCTTTCTTT.

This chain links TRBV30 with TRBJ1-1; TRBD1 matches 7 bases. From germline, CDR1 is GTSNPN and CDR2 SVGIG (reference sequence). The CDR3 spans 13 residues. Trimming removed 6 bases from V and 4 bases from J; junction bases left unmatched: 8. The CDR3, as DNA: TGTGCCTGCCGGACAGGCGGAGGCACTGAAGCTTTCTTT. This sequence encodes CACRTGGGTEAFF.

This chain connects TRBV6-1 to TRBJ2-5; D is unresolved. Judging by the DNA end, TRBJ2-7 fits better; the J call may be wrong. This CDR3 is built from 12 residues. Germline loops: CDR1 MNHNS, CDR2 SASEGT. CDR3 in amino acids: CASSPSLYEQYF. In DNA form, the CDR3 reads TGTGCCAGCAGCCCAAGCCTCTACGAGCAGTACTTC.

The CDR3 loop reads CASSLDWVRGRRPSYEQYF. As DNA, the CDR3 is TGCGCCAGCAGCTTGGATTGGGTTCGCGGGAGGCGGCCGTCCTACGAGCAGTACTTC. The rearrangement uses TRBV5-1 and TRBJ2-7; 8 bases align to TRBD2. V shed 0 bases, J shed 1 base, and the junction held 15 bases outside the gene matches. The CDR3 runs 19 residues. CDR1 is SGHRS, CDR2 YFSETQ, per germline.

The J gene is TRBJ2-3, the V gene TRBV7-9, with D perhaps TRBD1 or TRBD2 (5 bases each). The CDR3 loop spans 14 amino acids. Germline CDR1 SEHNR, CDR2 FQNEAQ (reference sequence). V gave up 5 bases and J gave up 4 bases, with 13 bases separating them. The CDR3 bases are TGTGCCAGCAGCAATCGGGACCTACCAGATACGCAGTATTTT. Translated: CASSNRDLPDTQYF.

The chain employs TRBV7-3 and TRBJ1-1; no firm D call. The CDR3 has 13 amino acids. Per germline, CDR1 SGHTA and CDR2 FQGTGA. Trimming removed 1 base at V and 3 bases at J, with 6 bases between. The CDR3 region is CASSLNGYTEAFF. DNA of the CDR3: TGTGCCAGCAGCTTAAATGGGTACACTGAAGCTTTCTTT.

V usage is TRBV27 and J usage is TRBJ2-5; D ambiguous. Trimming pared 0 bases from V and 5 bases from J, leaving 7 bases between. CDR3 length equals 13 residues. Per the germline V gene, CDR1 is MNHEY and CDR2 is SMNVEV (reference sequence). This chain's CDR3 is CASSLSSWETQYF. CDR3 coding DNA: TGTGCCAGCAGTTTATCGAGCTGGGAGACCCAGTACTTC.

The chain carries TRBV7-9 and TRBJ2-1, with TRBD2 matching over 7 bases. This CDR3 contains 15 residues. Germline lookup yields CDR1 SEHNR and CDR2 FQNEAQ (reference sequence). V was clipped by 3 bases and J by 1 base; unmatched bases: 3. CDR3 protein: CASSLQAGSYNEQFF. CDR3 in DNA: TGTGCCAGCAGCTTGCAAGCGGGGTCCTACAATGAGCAGTTCTTC.

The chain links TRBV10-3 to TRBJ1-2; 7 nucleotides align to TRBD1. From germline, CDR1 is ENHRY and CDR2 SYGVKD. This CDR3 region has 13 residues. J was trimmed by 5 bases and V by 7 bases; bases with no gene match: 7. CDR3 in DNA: TGTGCCATCACGGCGGACAGGCGGTATGGCTACACCTTC. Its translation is CAITADRRYGYTF.

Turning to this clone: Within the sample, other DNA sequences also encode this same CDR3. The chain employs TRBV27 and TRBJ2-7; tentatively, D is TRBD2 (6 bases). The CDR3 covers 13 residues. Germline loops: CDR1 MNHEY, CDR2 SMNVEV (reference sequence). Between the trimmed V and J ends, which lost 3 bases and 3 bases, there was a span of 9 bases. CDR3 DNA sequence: TGTGCCAGCAGTTTCGTCGGGGGCTACGAGCAGTACTTC. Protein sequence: CASSFVGGYEQYF.